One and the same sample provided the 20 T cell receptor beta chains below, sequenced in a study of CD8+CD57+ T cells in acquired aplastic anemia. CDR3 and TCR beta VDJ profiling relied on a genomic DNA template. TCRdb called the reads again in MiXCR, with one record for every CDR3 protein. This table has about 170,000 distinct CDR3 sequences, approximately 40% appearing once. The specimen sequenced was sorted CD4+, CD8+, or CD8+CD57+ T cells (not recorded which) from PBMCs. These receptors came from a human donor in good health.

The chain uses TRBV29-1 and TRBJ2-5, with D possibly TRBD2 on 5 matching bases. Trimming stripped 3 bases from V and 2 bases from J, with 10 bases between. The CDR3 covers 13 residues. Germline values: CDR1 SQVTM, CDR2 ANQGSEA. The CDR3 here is CSVDPGLQETQYF. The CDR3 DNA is TGCAGCGTTGATCCTGGACTTCAAGAGACCCAGTACTTC.

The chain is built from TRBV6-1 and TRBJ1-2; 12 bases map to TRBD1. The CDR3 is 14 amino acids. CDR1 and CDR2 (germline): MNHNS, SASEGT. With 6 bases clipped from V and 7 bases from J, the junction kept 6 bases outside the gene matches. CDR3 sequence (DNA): TGTGCCAGCAGGGCCGGGACAGGGGGCGTTGGCTACACCTTC. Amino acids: CASRAGTGGVGYTF.

CDR3 sequence: CASSRDRESYEQYF. For the CDR3, the DNA is TGTGCCAGCAGCCGGGACAGGGAATCCTACGAGCAGTACTTC. The rearrangement links TRBV5-5 to TRBJ2-7; 9 bases align to TRBD1. The CDR3 has 14 residues. Germline V CDR1 and CDR2: SGHKS, YYEKEE (reference sequence). The J segment lost 1 base and the V segment lost 4 bases, leaving 3 bases of the junction unmatched. The full variable domain, rest sourced from reference TRBV5-5 and TRBJ2-7, is DAGVTQSPTHLIKTRGQQVTLRCSPISGHKSVSWYQQVLGQGPQFIFQYYEKEERGRGNFPDRFSARQFPNYSSELNVNALLLGDSALYLCASSRDRESYEQYFGPGTRLTVT.

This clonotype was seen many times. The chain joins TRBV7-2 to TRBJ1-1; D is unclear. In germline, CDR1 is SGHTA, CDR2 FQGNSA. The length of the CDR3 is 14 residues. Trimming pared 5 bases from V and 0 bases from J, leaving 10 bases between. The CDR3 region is CASSAVLMNTEAFF. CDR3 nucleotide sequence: TGTGCCAGCAGCGCGGTTCTCATGAACACTGAAGCTTTCTTT. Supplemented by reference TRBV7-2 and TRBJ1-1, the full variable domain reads GAGVSQSPSNKVTEKGKDVELRCDPISGHTALYWYRQSLGQGLEFLIYFQGNSAPDKSGLPSDRFSAERTGGSVSTLTIQRTQQEDSAVYLCASSAVLMNTEAFFGQGTRLTVV.

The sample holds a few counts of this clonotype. CDR3 amino acids: CASSLATNEKLFF. For the CDR3, the DNA is TGTGCCAGCTCACTTGCAACTAATGAAAAACTGTTTTTT. The rearrangement joins TRBV18 to TRBJ1-4, with D unclear. The germline V gene encodes CDR1 KGHSH and CDR2 LQKENI. The CDR3 totals 13 residues. With 4 bases removed from V and 0 bases from J, the gap between germline ends came to 3 bases.

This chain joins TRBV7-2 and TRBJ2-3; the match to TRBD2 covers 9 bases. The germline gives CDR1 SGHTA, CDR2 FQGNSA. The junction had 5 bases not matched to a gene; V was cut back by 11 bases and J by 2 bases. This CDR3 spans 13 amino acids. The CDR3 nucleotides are TGTGCCGGCGGGGGGGTACTCACAGATACGCAGTATTTT. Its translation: CAGGGVLTDTQYF.

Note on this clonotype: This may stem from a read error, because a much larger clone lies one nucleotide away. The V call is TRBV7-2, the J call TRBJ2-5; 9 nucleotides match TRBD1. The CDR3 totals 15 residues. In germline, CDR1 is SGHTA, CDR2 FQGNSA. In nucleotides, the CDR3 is TGTGCCAGCGGCTTATTTACAGGGGGCGGAAAGACCCAGTACTTC. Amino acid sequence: CASGLFTGGGKTQYF. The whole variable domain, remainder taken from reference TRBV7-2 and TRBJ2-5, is GAGVSQSPSNKVTEKGKDVELRCDPISGHTALYWYRQSLGQGLEFLIYFQGNSAPDKSGLPSDRFSAERTGGSVSTLTIQRTQQEDSAVYLCASGLFTGGGKTQYFGPGTRLLVL.

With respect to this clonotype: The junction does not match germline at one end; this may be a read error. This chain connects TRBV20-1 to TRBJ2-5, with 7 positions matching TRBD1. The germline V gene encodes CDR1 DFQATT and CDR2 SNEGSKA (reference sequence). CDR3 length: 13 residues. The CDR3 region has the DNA TGCAGTGCTGAGGGGGCTGGAAACACCTCCCCTCACTTC. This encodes CSAEGAGNTSPHF.

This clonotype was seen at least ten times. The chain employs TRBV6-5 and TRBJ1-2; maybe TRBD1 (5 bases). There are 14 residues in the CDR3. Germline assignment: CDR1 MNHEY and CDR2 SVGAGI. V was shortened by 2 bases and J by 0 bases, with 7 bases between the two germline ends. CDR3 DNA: TGTGCCAGCAGTTACACAGGAGCTAACTATGGCTACACCTTC. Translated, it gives CASSYTGANYGYTF.

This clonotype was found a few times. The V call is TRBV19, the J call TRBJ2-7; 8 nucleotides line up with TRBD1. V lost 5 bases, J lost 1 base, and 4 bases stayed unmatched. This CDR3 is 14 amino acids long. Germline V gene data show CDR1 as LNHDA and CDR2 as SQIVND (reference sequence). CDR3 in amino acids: CASSFGTGSYEQYF. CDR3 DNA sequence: TGTGCCAGTAGTTTCGGGACAGGTTCCTACGAGCAGTACTTC. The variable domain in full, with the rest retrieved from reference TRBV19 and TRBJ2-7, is DGGITQSPKYLFRKEGQNVTLSCEQNLNHDAMYWYRQDPGQGLRLIYYSQIVNDFQKGDIAEGYSVSREKKESFPLTVTSAQKNPTAFYLCASSFGTGSYEQYFGPGTRLTVT.

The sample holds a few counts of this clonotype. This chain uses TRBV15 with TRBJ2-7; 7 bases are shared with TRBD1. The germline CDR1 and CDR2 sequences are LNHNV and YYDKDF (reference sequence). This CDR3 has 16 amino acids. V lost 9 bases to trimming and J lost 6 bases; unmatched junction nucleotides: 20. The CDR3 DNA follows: TGTGCCACTGGTGACAGGGCTTCCCCAGTTGGATTCGAGCAGTACTTC. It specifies CATGDRASPVGFEQYF. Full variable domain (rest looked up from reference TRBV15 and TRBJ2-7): DAMVIQNPRYQVTQFGKPVTLSCSQTLNHNVMYWYQQKSSQAPKLLFHYYDKDFNNEADTPDNFQSRRPNTSFCFLDIRSPGLGDTAMYLCATGDRASPVGFEQYFGPGTRLTVT.

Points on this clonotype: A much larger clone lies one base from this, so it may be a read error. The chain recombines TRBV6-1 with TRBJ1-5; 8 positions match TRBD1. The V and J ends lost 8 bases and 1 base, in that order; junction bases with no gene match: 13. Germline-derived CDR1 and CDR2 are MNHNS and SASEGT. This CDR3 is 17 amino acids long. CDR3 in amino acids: CASEAGDRRSSNQPQHF. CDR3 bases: TGTGCCAGCGAAGCAGGGGACAGGCGTTCGAGCAATCAGCCCCAGCATTTT.

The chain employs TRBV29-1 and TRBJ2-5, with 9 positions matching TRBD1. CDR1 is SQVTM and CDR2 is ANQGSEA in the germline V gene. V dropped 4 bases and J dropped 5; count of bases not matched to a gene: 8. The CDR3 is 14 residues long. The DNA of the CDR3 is TGCAGCGTTGGAGAGGGACAGGGCTGGGAGACCCAGTACTTC. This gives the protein CSVGEGQGWETQYF.

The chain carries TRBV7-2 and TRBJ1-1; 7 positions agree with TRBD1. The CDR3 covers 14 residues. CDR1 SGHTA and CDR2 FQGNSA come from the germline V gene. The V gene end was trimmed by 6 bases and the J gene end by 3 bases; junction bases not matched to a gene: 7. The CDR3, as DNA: TGTGCCAGCAGGGTCGGCGGACAGGACACTGAAGCTTTCTTT. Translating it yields CASRVGGQDTEAFF.

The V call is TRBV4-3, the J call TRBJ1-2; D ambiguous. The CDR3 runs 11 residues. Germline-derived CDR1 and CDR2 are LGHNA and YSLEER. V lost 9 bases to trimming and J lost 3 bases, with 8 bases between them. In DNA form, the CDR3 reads TGCGCCAGTCGGCTCGACTATGGCTACACCTTC. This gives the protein CASRLDYGYTF.

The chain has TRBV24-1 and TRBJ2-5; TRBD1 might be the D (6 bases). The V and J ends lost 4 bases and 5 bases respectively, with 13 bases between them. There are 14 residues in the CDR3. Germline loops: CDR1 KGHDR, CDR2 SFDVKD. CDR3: CATSDARGLETQYF. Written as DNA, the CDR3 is TGTGCCACCAGTGACGCCAGGGGTTTGGAGACCCAGTACTTC.

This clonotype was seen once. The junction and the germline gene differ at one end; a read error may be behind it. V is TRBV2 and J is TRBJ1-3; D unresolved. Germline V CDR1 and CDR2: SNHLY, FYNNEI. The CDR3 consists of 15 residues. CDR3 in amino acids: CASSEWAGFGNTICF. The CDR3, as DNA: TGTGCCAGCAGTGAATGGGCGGGGTTTGGAAACACCATATGTTTT.

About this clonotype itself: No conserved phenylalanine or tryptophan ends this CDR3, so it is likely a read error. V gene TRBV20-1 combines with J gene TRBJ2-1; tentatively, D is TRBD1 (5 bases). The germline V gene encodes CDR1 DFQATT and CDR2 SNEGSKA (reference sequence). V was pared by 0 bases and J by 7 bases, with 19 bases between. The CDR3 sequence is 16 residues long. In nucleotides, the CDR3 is TGCAGTGCTAGAGATCTAGGTCAGGGCGTGGGGAATGAGCAGTTCCCC. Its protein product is CSARDLGQGVGNEQFP.

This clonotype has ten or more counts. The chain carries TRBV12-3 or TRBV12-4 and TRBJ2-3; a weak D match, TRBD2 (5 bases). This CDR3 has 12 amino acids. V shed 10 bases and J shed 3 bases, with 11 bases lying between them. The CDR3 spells CATSGDTDTQYF. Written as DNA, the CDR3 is TGTGCCACCTCCGGGGATACAGATACGCAGTATTTT.

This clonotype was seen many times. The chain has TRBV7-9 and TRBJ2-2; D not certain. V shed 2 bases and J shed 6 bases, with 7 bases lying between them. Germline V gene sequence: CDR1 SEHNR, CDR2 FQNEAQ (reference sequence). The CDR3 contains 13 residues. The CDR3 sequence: CASSLYPSGELFF. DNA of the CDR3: TGTGCCAGCAGCTTATACCCCTCCGGGGAGCTGTTTTTT. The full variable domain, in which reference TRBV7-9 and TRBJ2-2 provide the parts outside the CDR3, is DTGVSQNPRHKITKRGQNVTFRCDPISEHNRLYWYRQTLGQGPEFLTYFQNEAQLEKSRLLSDRFSAERPKGSFSTLEIQRTEQGDSAMYLCASSLYPSGELFFGEGSRLTVL.